A single sample gave rise to the 25 T cell receptor beta chains below, sequenced in a study of CD8 T cells in ankylosing spondylitis. Findings and limits, study-wide: What seemed typical of ankylosing spondylitis blood was a TCR beta motif built from 7 or 8 highly homologous variants.

TCRdb re-called the 5' RACE reads with MiXCR, one entry per CDR3 protein. The sample has 500,000 or so distinct CDR3 sequences, about 5.4% seen once; the top ten hold around 3.5%. Their antigens remain unidentified. The specimen was blood, either unsorted or a sorted T cell fraction (not recorded which). The receptors here all came from a male donor with ankylosing spondylitis.

This clonotype was counted at least ten times. The chain couples TRBV4-3 to TRBJ1-2, with D perhaps TRBD1 (5 bases). The CDR3 spans 14 residues. Germline loops: CDR1 LGHNA, CDR2 YSLEER. V lost 3 bases and J 8 bases, leaving 16 bases between the germline ends. The CDR3, as DNA: TGCGCCAGCAGCCAGGAGGGACCGGCTGTGGGCTACACCTTC. It is translated as CASSQEGPAVGYTF.

The sample holds many counts of this clonotype. This rearrangement joins TRBV25-1 to TRBJ1-2, with TRBD1 matching 8 bases. CDR1 MGHDK and CDR2 SYGVNS come from the germline V gene. The CDR3 is 14 residues long. The ends lost 3 bases at V and 7 bases at J; junction bases unmatched: 7. CDR3 DNA: TGTGCCAGCAGTGAGGTTACAGGGGGTGGTGGCTACACCTTC. This encodes CASSEVTGGGGYTF.

This clonotype was counted at least ten times. V usage is TRBV10-3 and J usage is TRBJ1-5, with D possibly TRBD1 on 5 matching bases. V shed 3 bases and J shed 2 bases, with 11 bases lying between them. There are 15 residues in the CDR3. Germline CDR1 is ENHRY and CDR2 is SYGVKD. The CDR3 sequence is CAISERDSGNQPQHF. DNA of the CDR3: TGTGCCATCAGTGAAAGGGACTCTGGCAATCAGCCCCAGCATTTT.

This clonotype was seen many times. The V call is TRBV20-1, the J call TRBJ1-1, with D unresolved. Germline values: CDR1 DFQATT, CDR2 SNEGSKA (reference sequence). This CDR3 is 13 amino acids long. V lost 5 bases and J lost 0, with 10 bases in between. The CDR3 nucleotides read TGCAGTGCTTCCGGCATCTTGAACACTGAAGCTTTCTTT. Translation gives CSASGILNTEAFF.

This clonotype was seen at least ten times. The rearrangement uses TRBV10-3 and TRBJ1-1, with 9 bases aligning to TRBD1. J gave up 1 base and V 8 bases, and 8 bases lay outside the gene matches. Germline CDR1 is ENHRY and CDR2 is SYGVKD. This CDR3 comprises 15 residues. CDR3 amino acids: CAIARQGGRNTEAFF. Written as DNA, the CDR3 is TGTGCCATCGCGAGACAGGGGGGAAGGAACACTGAAGCTTTCTTT.

This clonotype was observed at least ten times. The J gene is TRBJ1-2, the V gene TRBV7-2; D is unresolved. The ends were cut back, 1 base at V and 4 bases at J, with 13 bases in the middle. This CDR3 has 15 amino acids. The germline V gene has CDR1 SGHTA and CDR2 FQGNSA. Here the CDR3 reads CASSLGAGAGYGYTF. The DNA for the CDR3 is TGTGCCAGCAGCTTAGGAGCGGGCGCGGGCTATGGCTACACCTTC.

This clonotype was recorded many times. V usage is TRBV20-1 and J usage is TRBJ1-2, with D maybe TRBD1 (5 bases). Per the germline V gene, CDR1 is DFQATT and CDR2 is SNEGSKA (reference sequence). V was cut by 0 bases and J by 1 base, with 15 bases left in between. The CDR3 is 16 residues long. For the CDR3, the DNA is TGCAGTGCTAGAGACGTACCTGGGGCCCTTAACTATGGCTACACCTTC. Translating gives CSARDVPGALNYGYTF.

This clonotype has at least ten counts. The chain employs TRBV7-2 and TRBJ2-7; D is possibly TRBD2 (5 bases). The CDR3 covers 16 residues. Trimming took 5 bases from V and 0 from J, leaving 17 bases between them. Germline CDR1 reads SGHTA; CDR2 reads FQGNSA. The CDR3 reads CASSRRLGSLSYEQYF. CDR3 bases: TGTGCCAGCAGCCGAAGGCTGGGGAGTCTCTCCTACGAGCAGTACTTC. The full variable domain, in which reference TRBV7-2 and TRBJ2-7 provide the parts outside the CDR3, is GAGVSQSPSNKVTEKGKDVELRCDPISGHTALYWYRQSLGQGLEFLIYFQGNSAPDKSGLPSDRFSAERTGGSVSTLTIQRTQQEDSAVYLCASSRRLGSLSYEQYFGPGTRLTVT.

In its sample, this clonotype was seen many times. The V call is TRBV6-2 or TRBV6-3, the J call TRBJ2-6; no firm D call. CDR1 is MNHEY and CDR2 is SVGEGT in the germline V gene. Trimming removed 0 bases from V and 0 bases from J, with 3 bases in between. The CDR3 contains 15 residues. CDR3 region: CASSYSNSGANVLTF. The CDR3 bases are TGTGCCAGCAGTTACTCGAACTCTGGGGCCAACGTCCTGACTTTC.

As to this clonotype: The conserved final phenylalanine or tryptophan is absent from the CDR3, which likely points to a read error. The chain employs TRBV28 and TRBJ2-7; no reliable D call. CDR3 length: 12 residues. Germline V gene lookup returns CDR1 MDHEN and CDR2 SYDVKM. The V and J ends lost 5 bases and 3 bases respectively, with 8 bases between them. The CDR3 loop reads CASSPSSYEQYL. The CDR3 DNA reads as TGTGCCAGCAGTCCGTCAAGCTACGAGCAGTACCTC.

A few counts support this clonotype. V usage is TRBV6-2 or TRBV6-3 and J usage is TRBJ1-5; a weak D match, TRBD1 (6 bases). The ends were cut back, 6 bases at V and 0 bases at J, with 12 bases in the middle. Germline V lookup: CDR1 MNHEY, CDR2 SVGEGT. The CDR3 has 15 amino acids. The DNA of the CDR3 is TGTGCCAGCAGAACCGGACAGACTAGCAATCAGCCCCAGCATTTT. It is translated as CASRTGQTSNQPQHF.

This clonotype was seen at least ten times. This chain connects TRBV20-1 to TRBJ1-5; 10 bases match TRBD1. Germline-derived CDR1 and CDR2 are DFQATT and SNEGSKA (reference sequence). The trim removed 3 bases at V and 0 bases at J, leaving 11 bases unmatched. CDR3 length: 18 amino acids. CDR3 in DNA: TGCAGTGCTAGGGCCGGGACAGGGGAGGAGGTTAGCAATCAGCCCCAGCATTTT. Its translation: CSARAGTGEEVSNQPQHF.

The table lists this clonotype with many counts. The CDR3 sequence: CSVEESALDEQYF. The CDR3 nucleotides read TGCAGCGTTGAAGAGTCTGCCTTGGACGAGCAGTACTTC. This sequence joins TRBV29-1 and TRBJ2-7; D uncertain. CDR1 is SQVTM, CDR2 ANQGSEA, per germline. The germline V and J ends were trimmed by 0 bases and 5 bases, with 11 bases remaining between them. This CDR3 has 13 amino acids.

The chain couples TRBV20-1 to TRBJ2-7, with 9 bases aligning to TRBD2. Unmatched junction bases numbered 18, after V lost 3 bases and J lost 0 bases. Germline V gene data show CDR1 as DFQATT and CDR2 as SNEGSKA (reference sequence). This CDR3 is 19 amino acids long. The CDR3 DNA follows: TGCAGTGCTAGTCTAAGGGGGGTTAGGGCTAGCGGGGCCTCCTACGAGCAGTACTTC. As protein: CSASLRGVRASGASYEQYF.

This clonotype was recorded a few times. The V call is TRBV9, the J call TRBJ2-1, with 8 bases that match TRBD1. From germline, CDR1 is SGDLS and CDR2 YYNGEE. The trim removed 6 bases at V and 1 base at J, leaving 3 bases unmatched. CDR3 length equals 14 residues. Written as DNA, the CDR3 is TGTGCCAGCAATGGACAGGGTTCCTACAATGAGCAGTTCTTC. It is translated as CASNGQGSYNEQFF.

This clonotype was observed many times. The rearrangement joins TRBV7-2 to TRBJ1-5; D gene ambiguous. CDR1 SGHTA and CDR2 FQGNSA come from the germline V gene. V was clipped by 5 bases and J by 1 base, with 6 bases between them. The CDR3 sequence is 13 residues long. This chain's CDR3 is CASSRQSNQPQHF. CDR3 nucleotide sequence: TGTGCCAGCAGCCGCCAGAGCAATCAGCCCCAGCATTTT.

This clonotype has a count of ten or more. This chain connects TRBV7-6 to TRBJ2-7; D could derive from TRBD1 or TRBD2 (7 bases each). Germline V lookup: CDR1 SGHVS, CDR2 FNYEAQ. CDR3 length: 13 residues. V dropped 8 bases and J dropped 6 bases, with 17 bases sitting between them. CDR3 bases: TGTGCCAGCGGGGCAGGGGGGGACTCCGAGCAGTACTTC. Amino acid sequence: CASGAGGDSEQYF.

Many counts were recorded for this clonotype. This chain uses TRBV7-9 with TRBJ1-2; D not certain. The V gene's germline CDR1 is SEHNR and CDR2 FQNEAQ (reference sequence). The CDR3 is 13 amino acids. V gave up 8 bases and J gave up 4 bases, with 14 bases separating them. CDR3 bases: TGTGCCAGCCAACAAAGAGGGCTCTATGGCTACACCTTC. It translates to CASQQRGLYGYTF.

Comment on this clonotype: Given a much more abundant clone one base away, this may be a read error. The CDR3: CASGLATSPYEQYF. The CDR3 DNA reads as TGTGCCAGCGGCTTGGCCACTAGTCCCTACGAGCAGTACTTC. The chain couples TRBV5-8 to TRBJ2-7; perhaps TRBD2 as D (5 bases). The CDR3 spans 14 residues. CDR1 is SGHTS and CDR2 is YDEGEE in the germline V gene.

This clonotype has ten or more counts. This chain links TRBV5-1 with TRBJ1-1, with 9 positions matching TRBD1. CDR3 length equals 16 residues. Unmatched junction bases numbered 10, after V lost 3 bases and J lost 4 bases. Germline CDR1 reads SGHRS; CDR2 reads YFSETQ. In DNA, the CDR3 is TGCGCCAGCAGCTCCGGACAGGGGTTAAGGGCCACTGAAGCTTTCTTT. Protein sequence: CASSSGQGLRATEAFF.

This clonotype was seen ten or more times. This sequence joins TRBV7-2 and TRBJ2-5, with 9 bases lining up with TRBD2. Losses at the gene ends were 3 bases for V and 6 bases for J; bases not matched to a gene: 11. Germline loops: CDR1 SGHTA, CDR2 FQGNSA. This CDR3 is 16 amino acids long. The CDR3 is CASSLPGTSPGKTQYF. The CDR3 DNA reads as TGTGCCAGCAGCTTGCCCGGGACTAGCCCGGGTAAGACCCAGTACTTC.

This clonotype was seen many times. The chain has TRBV20-1 and TRBJ2-7; the match to TRBD2 covers 8 bases. Trimming at V came to 4 bases and at J to 6 bases, leaving 14 bases not matched to a gene. There are 15 residues in the CDR3. The germline gives CDR1 DFQATT, CDR2 SNEGSKA (reference sequence). CDR3 loop: CSAIPGGGIFGEQYF. CDR3 coding DNA: TGCAGTGCTATCCCGGGGGGGGGGATTTTCGGCGAGCAGTACTTC.

Concerning this clonotype itself: A much bigger clone sits one base away, suggesting this may be a read error. V is TRBV20-1 and J is TRBJ2-3; 14 bases agree with TRBD2. Looked up from germline, CDR1 is DFQATT and CDR2 is SNEGSKA (reference sequence). The CDR3 extends over 16 amino acids. Written as DNA, the CDR3 is TGCTGTGCTATGGGACTAGCGGGAGTGTTAACAGATACGCAGTATTTT. This codes for CCAMGLAGVLTDTQYF.

This clonotype was observed at least ten times. The V gene is TRBV28, the J gene TRBJ2-5, with D possibly TRBD1 on 6 matching bases. The CDR3 is made up of 13 amino acids. Germline V gene sequence: CDR1 MDHEN, CDR2 SYDVKM. V was trimmed by 5 bases and J by 5 bases, leaving 12 bases between them. For the CDR3, the DNA is TGTGCCAGCAGTGTCAGGGGCAGGGAGACCCAGTACTTC. It translates to CASSVRGRETQYF.

The rearrangement uses TRBV7-9 and TRBJ1-1; D remains ambiguous. Germline assignment: CDR1 SEHNR and CDR2 FQNEAQ (reference sequence). Trimming took off 2 bases at V and 0 bases at J, with 7 bases between the two ends. There are 14 residues in the CDR3. Here the CDR3 DNA reads TGTGCCAGCAGCTTAAGGTTCTTGAACACTGAAGCTTTCTTT. Encoded protein: CASSLRFLNTEAFF. Combining the CDR3 with reference TRBV7-9 and TRBJ1-1 gives the whole variable domain DTGVSQNPRHKITKRGQNVTFRCDPISEHNRLYWYRQTLGQGPEFLTYFQNEAQLEKSRLLSDRFSAERPKGSFSTLEIQRTEQGDSAMYLCASSLRFLNTEAFFGQGTRLTVV.